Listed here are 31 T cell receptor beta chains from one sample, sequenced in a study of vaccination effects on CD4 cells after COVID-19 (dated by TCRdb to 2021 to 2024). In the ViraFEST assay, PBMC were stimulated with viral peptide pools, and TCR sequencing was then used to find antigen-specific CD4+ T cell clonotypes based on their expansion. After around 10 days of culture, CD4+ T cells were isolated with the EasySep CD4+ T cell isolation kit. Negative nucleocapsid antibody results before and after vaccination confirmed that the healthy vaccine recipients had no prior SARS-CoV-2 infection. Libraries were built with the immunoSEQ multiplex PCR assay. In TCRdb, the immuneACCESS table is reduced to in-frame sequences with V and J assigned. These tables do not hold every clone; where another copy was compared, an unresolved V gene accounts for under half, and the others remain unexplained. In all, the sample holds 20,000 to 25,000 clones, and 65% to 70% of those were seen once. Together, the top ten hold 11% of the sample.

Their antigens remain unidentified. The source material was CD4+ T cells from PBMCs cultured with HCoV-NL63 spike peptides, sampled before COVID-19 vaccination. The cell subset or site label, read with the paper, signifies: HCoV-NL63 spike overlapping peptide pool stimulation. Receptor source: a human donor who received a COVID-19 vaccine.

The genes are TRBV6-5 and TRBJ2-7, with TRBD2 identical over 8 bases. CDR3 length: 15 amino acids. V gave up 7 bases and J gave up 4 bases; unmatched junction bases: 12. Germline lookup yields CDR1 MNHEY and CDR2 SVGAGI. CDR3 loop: CASTPVASGLYEQYF. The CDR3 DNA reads TGTGCCAGCACCCCGGTGGCTAGCGGGCTTTACGAGCAGTACTTC.

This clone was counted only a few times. CDR3 region: CASSEPQGAPRGYTF. CDR3 nucleotides: TGTGCCAGTAGTGAACCACAGGGGGCGCCTCGTGGCTACACCTTC. This chain links TRBV19 with TRBJ1-2, with TRBD1 identical over 9 bases. J was trimmed by 7 bases and V by 5 bases; bases with no gene match: 11. Germline CDR1 reads LNHDA; CDR2 reads SQIVND (reference sequence). The CDR3 runs to 15 residues.

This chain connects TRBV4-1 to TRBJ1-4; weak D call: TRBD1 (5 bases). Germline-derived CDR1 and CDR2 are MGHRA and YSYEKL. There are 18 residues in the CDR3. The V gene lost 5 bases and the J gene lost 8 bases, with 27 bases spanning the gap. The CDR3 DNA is TGCGCCAGCAGCACCGGGGGGTTTGGAGGGGCGCGGAGCGAAAAACTGTTTTTT. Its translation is CASSTGGFGGARSEKLFF.

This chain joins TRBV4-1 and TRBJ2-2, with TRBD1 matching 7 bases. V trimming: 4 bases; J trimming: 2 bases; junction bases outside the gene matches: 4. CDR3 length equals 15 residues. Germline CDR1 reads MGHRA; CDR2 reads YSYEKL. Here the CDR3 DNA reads TGCGCCAGCAGCCCTCGACAGGGTAACACCGGGGAGCTGTTTTTT. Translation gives CASSPRQGNTGELFF.

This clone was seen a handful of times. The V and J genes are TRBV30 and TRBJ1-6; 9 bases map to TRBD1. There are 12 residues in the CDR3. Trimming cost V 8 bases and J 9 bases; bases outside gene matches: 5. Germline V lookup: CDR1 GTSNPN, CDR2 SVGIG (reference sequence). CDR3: CAGTGGPSPLHF. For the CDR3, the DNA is TGTGCCGGAACAGGGGGCCCTTCACCCCTCCACTTT.

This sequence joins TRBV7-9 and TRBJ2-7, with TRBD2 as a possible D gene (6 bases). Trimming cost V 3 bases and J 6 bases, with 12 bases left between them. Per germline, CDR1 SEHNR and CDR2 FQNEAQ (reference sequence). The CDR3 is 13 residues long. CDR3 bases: TGTGCCAGCAGCTTTGGTGGCGGGGTCGAGCAGTACTTC. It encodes CASSFGGGVEQYF.

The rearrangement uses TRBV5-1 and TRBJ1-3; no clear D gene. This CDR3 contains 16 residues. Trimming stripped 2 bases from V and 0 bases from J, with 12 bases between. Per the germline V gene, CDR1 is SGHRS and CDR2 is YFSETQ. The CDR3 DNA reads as TGCGCCAGCAGCTTCGAAGGGCAGAACTCTGGAAACACCATATATTTT. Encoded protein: CASSFEGQNSGNTIYF. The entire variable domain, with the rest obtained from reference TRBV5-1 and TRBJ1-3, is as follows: KAGVTQTPRYLIKTRGQQVTLSCSPISGHRSVSWYQQTPGQGLQFLFEYFSETQRNKGNFPGRFSGRQFSNSRSEMNVSTLELGDSALYLCASSFEGQNSGNTIYFGEGSWLTVV.

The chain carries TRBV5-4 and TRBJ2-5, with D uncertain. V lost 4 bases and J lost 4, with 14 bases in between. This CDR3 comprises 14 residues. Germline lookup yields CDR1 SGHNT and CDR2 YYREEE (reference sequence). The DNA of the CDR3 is TGTGCCAGCAGCATAGGGCCATTGAGAGAGACCCAGTACTTC. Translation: CASSIGPLRETQYF.

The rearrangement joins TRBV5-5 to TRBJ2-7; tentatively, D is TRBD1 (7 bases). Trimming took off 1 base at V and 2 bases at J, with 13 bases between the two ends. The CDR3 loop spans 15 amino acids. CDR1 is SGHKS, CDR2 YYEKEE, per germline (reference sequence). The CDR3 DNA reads TGTGCCAGCAGCTTGATACCAGGGGGGCCCTACGAGCAGTACTTC. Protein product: CASSLIPGGPYEQYF.

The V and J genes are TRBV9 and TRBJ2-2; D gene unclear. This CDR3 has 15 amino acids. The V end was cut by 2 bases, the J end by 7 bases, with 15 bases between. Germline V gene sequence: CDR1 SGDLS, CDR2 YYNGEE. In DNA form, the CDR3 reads TGTGCCAGCAGCGTTGGAGCAGTTCCGGGCGGGGAGCTGTTTTTT. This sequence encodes CASSVGAVPGGELFF.

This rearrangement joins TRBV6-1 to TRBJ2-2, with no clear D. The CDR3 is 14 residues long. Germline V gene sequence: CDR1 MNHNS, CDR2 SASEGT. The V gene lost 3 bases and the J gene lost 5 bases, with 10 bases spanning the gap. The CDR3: CASSDTGLTGELFF. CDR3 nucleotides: TGTGCCAGCAGTGATACCGGGTTGACCGGGGAGCTGTTTTTT.

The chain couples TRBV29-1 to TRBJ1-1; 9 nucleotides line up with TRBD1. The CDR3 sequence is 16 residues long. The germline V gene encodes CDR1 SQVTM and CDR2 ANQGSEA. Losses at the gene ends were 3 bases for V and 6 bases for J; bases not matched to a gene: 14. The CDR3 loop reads CSVDMGQGVGMSEAFF. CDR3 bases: TGCAGCGTTGACATGGGACAGGGTGTTGGGATGTCTGAAGCTTTCTTT. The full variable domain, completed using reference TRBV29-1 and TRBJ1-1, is SAVISQKPSRDICQRGTSLTIQCQVDSQVTMMFWYRQQPGQSLTLIATANQGSEATYESGFVIDKFPISRPNLTFSTLTVSNMSPEDSSIYLCSVDMGQGVGMSEAFFGQGTRLTVV.

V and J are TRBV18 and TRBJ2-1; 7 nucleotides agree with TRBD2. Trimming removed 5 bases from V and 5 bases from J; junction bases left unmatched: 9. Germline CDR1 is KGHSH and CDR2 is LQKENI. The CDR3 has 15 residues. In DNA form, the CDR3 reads TGTGCCAGCTCAAACGCGCTAGCGGCCAACAATGAGCAGTTCTTC. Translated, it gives CASSNALAANNEQFF.

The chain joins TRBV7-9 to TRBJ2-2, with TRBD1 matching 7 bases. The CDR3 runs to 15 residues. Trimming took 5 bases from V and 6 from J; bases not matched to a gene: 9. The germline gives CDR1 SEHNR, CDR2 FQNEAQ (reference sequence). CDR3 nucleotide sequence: TGTGCCAGCAGCCCGACAGGGCGCGGTTCCGGGGAGCTGTTTTTT. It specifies CASSPTGRGSGELFF.

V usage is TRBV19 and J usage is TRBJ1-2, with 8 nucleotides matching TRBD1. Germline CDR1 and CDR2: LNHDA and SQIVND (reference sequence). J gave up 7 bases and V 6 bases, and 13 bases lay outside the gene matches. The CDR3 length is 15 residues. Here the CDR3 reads CASSIPRTGTGGYTF. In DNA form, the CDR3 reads TGTGCCAGTAGCATACCTAGGACAGGGACGGGTGGCTACACCTTC.

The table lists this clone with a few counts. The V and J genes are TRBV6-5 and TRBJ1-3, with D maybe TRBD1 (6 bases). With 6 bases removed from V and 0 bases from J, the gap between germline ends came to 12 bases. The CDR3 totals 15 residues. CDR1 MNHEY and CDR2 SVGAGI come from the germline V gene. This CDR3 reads CASRADRLSGNTIYF. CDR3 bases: TGTGCCAGCAGAGCTGACAGGCTCTCTGGAAACACCATATATTTT.

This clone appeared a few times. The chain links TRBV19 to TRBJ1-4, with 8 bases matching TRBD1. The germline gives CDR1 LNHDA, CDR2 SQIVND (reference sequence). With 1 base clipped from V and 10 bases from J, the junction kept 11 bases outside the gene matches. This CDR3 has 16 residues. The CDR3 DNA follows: TGTGCCAGTAGTATAGGACAGGGGCGGACTAAGGCAAAACTGTTTTTT. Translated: CASSIGQGRTKAKLFF.

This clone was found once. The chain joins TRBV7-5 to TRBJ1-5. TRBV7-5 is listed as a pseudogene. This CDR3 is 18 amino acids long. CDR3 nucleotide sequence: TGTGTCAGAAGCATATTACGTCCCGGGGAGGGTTTCCATCAGCCCCAGCATTTT. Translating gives CVRSILRPGEGFHQPQHF.

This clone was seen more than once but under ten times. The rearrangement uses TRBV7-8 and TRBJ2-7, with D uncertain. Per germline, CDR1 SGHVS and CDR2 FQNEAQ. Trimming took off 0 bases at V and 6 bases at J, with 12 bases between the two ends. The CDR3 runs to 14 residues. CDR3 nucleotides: TGTGCCAGCAGCTTAGCGCTGGGCAAATCCGAGCAGTACTTC. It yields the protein CASSLALGKSEQYF.

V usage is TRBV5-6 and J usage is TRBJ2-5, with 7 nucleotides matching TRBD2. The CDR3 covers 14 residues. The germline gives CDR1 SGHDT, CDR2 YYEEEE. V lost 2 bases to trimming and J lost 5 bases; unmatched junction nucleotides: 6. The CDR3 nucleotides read TGTGCCAGCAGCTTCGGGACTATTAGGGAGACCCAGTACTTC. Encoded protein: CASSFGTIRETQYF.

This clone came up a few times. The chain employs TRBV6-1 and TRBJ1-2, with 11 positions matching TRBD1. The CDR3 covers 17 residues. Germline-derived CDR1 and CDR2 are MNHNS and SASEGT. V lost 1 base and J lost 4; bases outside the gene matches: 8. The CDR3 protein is CASSEGAVGTGGYGYTF. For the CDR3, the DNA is TGTGCCAGCAGTGAAGGCGCGGTCGGGACAGGGGGCTATGGCTACACCTTC.

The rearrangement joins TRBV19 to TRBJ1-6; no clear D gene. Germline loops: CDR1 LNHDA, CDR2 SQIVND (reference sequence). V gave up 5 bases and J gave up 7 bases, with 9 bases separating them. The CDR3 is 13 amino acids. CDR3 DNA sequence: TGTGCCAGTAGTTCTTTATCAAATTCACCCCTCCACTTT. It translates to CASSSLSNSPLHF.

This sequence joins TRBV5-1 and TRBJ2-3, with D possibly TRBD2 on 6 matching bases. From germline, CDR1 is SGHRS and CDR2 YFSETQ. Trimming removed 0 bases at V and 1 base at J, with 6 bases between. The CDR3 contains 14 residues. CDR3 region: CASSLGLGTDTQYF. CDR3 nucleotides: TGCGCCAGCAGCTTGGGACTAGGCACAGATACGCAGTATTTT.

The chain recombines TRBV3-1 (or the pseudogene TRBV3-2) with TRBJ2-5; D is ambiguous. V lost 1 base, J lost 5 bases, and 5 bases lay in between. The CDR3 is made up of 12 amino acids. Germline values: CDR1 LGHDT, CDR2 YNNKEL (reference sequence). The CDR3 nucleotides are TGTGCCAGCAGCCAAGGGCAGGAGACCCAGTACTTC. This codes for CASSQGQETQYF.

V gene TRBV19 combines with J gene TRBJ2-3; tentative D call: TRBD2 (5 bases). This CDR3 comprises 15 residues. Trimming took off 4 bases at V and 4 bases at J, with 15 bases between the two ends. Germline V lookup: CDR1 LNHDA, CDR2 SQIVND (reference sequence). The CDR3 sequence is CASSKAWETSDTQYF. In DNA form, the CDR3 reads TGTGCCAGTAGTAAGGCGTGGGAGACTTCAGATACGCAGTATTTT.

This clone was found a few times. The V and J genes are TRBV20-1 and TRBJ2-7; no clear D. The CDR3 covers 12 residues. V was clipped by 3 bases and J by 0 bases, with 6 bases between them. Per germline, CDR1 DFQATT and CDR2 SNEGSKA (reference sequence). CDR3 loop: CSASSYSYEQYF. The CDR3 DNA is TGCAGTGCTAGTTCCTACTCCTACGAGCAGTACTTC.

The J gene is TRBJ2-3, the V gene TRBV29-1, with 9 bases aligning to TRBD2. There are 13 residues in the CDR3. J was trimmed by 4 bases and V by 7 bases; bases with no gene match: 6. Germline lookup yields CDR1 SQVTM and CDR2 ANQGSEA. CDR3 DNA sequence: TGCAGCGGATCCGGGACTAGCCCAGATACGCAGTATTTT. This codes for CSGSGTSPDTQYF.

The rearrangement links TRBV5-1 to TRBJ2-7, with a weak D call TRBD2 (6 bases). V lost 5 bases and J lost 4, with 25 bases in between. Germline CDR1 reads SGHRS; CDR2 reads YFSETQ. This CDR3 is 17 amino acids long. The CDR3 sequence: CASSSRLGRRLNYEQYF. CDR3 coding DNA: TGCGCCAGCAGTTCACGGCTGGGGAGGAGGTTGAATTACGAGCAGTACTTC.

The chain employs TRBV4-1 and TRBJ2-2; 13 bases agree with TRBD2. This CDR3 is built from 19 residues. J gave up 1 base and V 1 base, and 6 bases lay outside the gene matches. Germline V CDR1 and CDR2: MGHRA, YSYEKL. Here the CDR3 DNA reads TGCGCCAGCAGCCAAGGGGGGGGACTAGCGGGACGGAACACCGGGGAGCTGTTTTTT. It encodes CASSQGGGLAGRNTGELFF.

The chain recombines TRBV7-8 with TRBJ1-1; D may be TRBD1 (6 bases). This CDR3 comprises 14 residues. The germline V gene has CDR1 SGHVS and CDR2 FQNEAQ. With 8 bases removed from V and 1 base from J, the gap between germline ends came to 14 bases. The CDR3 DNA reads TGTGCCAGCTTGAGGGGGGGACGGAACACTGAAGCTTTCTTT. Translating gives CASLRGGRNTEAFF. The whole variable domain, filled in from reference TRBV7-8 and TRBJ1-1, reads GAGVSQSPRYKVAKRGQDVALRCDPISGHVSLFWYQQALGQGPEFLTYFQNEAQLDKSGLPSDRFFAERPEGSVSTLKIQRTQQEDSAVYLCASLRGGRNTEAFFGQGTRLTVV.

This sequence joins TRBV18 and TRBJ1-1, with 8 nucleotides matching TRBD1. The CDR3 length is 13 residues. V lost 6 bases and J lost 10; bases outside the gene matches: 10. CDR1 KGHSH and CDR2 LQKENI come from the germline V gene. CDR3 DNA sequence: TGTGCCAGCTCTCCGGACAGGGAGGTGCCAGCTTTCTTT. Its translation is CASSPDREVPAFF. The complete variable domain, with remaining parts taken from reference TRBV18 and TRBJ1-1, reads NAGVMQNPRHLVRRRGQEARLRCSPMKGHSHVYWYRQLPEEGLKFMVYLQKENIIDESGMPKERFSAEFPKEGPSILRIQQVVRGDSAAYFCASSPDREVPAFFGQGTRLTVV.